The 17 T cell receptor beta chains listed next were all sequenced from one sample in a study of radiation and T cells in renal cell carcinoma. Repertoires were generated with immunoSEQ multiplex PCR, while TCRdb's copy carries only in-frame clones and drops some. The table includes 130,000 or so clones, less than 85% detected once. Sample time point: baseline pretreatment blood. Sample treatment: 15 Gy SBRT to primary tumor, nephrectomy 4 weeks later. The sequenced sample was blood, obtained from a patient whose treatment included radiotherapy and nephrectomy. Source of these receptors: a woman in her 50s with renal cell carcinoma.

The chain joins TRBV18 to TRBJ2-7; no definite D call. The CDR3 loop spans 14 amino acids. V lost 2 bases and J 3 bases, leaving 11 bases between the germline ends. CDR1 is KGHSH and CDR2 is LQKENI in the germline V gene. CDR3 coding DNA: TGTGCCAGCTCACCAGGCAGGCCACTCTACGAGCAGTACTTC. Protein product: CASSPGRPLYEQYF.

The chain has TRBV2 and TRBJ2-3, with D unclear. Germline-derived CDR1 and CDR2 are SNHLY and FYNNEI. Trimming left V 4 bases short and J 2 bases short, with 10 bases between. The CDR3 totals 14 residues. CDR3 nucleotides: TGTGCCAGCAGTGGACGGGTTCACACAGATACGCAGTATTTT. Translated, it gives CASSGRVHTDTQYF.

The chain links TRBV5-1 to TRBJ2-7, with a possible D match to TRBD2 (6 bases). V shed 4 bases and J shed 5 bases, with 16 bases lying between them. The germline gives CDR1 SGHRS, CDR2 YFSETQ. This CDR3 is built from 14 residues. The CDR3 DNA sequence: TGCGCCAGCAGCGTAAACTCCGGGACTGACGAGCAGTACTTC. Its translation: CASSVNSGTDEQYF. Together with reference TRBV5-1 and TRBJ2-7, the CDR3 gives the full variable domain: KAGVTQTPRYLIKTRGQQVTLSCSPISGHRSVSWYQQTPGQGLQFLFEYFSETQRNKGNFPGRFSGRQFSNSRSEMNVSTLELGDSALYLCASSVNSGTDEQYFGPGTRLTVT.

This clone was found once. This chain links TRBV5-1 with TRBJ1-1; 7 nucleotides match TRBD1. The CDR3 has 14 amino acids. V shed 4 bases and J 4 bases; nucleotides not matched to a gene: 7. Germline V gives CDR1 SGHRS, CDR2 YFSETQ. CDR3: CASSLQTGSTEAFF. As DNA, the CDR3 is TGCGCCAGCAGCCTCCAGACAGGGAGCACTGAAGCTTTCTTT.

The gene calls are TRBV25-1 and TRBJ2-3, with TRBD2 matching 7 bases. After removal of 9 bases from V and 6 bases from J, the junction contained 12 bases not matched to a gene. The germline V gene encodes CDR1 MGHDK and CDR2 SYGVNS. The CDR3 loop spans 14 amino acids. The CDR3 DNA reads TGTGCCAGTCAGGAGTCAGCGGGACCCGATACGCAGTATTTT. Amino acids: CASQESAGPDTQYF. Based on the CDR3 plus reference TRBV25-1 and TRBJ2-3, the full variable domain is EADIYQTPRYLVIGTGKKITLECSQTMGHDKMYWYQQDPGMELHLIHYSYGVNSTEKGDLSSESTVSRIRTEHFPLTLESARPSHTSQYLCASQESAGPDTQYFGPGTRLTVL.

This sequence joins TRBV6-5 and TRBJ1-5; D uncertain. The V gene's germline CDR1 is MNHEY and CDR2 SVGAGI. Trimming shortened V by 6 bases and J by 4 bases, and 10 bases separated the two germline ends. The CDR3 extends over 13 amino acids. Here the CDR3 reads CASSLTSNQPQHF. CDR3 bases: TGTGCCAGCAGCCTCACAAGTAATCAGCCCCAGCATTTT.

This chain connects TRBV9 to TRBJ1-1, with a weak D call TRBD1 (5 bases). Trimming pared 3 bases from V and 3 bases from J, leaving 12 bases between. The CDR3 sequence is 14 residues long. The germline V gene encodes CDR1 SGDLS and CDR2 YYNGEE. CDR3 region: CASSARWGDTEAFF. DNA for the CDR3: TGTGCCAGCAGCGCCCGGTGGGGGGACACTGAAGCTTTCTTT.

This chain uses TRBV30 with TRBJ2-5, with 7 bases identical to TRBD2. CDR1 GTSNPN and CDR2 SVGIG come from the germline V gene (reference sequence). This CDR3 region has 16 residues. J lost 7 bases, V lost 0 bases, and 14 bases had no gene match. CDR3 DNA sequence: TGTGCCTGGAGTGTAATCCTAGCGGCCCAACGGGTGACCCAGTACTTC. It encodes CAWSVILAAQRVTQYF.

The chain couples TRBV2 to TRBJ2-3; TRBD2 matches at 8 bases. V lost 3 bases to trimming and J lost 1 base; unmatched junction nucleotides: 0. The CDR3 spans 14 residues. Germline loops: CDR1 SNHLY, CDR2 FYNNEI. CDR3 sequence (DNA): TGTGCCAGCAGTGAGACTAGCGGCACAGATACGCAGTATTTT. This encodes CASSETSGTDTQYF.

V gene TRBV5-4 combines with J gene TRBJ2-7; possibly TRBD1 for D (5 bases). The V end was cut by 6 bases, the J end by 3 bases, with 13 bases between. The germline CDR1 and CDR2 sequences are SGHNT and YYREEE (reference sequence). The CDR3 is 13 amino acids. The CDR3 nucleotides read TGTGCCAGCACCCTTGGGCAGGGCTACGAGCAGTACTTC. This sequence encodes CASTLGQGYEQYF. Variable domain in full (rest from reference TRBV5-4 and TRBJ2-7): ETGVTQSPTHLIKTRGQQVTLRCSSQSGHNTVSWYQQALGQGPQFIFQYYREEENGRGNFPPRFSGLQFPNYSSELNVNALELDDSALYLCASTLGQGYEQYFGPGTRLTVT.

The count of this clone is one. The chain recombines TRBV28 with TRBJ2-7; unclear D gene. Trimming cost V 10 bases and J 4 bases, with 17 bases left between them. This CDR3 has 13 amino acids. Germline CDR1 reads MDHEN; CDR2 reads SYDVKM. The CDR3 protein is CATLPGVVYEQYF. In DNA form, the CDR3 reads TGTGCCACCCTACCTGGGGTGGTATACGAGCAGTACTTC.

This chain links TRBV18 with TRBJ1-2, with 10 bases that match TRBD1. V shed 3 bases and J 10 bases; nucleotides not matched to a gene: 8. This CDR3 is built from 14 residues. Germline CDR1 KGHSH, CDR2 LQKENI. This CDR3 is CASSPGQGLMDYTF. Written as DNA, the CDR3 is TGTGCCAGCTCACCGGGACAGGGGTTAATGGACTACACCTTC.

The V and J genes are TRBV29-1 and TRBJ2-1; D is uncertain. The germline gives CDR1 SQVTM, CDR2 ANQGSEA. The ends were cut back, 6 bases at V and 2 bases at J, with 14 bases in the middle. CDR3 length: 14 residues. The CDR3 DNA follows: TGCAGCGTCCGGCTGTCTGGTACCTACAATGAGCAGTTCTTC. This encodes CSVRLSGTYNEQFF.

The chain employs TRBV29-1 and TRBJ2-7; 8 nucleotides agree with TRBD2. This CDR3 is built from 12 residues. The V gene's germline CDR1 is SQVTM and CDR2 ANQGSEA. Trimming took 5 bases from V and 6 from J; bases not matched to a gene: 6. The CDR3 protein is CSVRTSFSEQYF. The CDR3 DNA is TGCAGCGTTAGGACTAGCTTCTCCGAGCAGTACTTC.

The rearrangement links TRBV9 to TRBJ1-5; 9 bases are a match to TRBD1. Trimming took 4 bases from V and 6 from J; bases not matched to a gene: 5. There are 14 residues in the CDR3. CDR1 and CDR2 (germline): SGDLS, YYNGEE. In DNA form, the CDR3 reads TGTGCCAGCAGCCGAACAGGGGGCGGTCAGCCCCAGCATTTT. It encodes CASSRTGGGQPQHF.

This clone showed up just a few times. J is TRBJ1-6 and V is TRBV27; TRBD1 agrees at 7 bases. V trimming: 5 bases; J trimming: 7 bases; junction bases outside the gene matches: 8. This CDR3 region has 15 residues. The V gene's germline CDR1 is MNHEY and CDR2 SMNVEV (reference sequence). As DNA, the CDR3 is TGTGCCAGCAGTCTAGTCCAGGGGGGGAATTCACCCCTCCACTTT. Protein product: CASSLVQGGNSPLHF.

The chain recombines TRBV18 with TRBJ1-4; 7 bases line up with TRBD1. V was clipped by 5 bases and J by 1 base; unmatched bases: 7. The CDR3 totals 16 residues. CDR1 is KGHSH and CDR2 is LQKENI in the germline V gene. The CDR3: CASSSGQAGTNEKLFF. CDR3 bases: TGTGCCAGCTCATCAGGACAGGCGGGAACTAATGAAAAACTGTTTTTT.